This passage covers 8 T cell receptor beta chains from one sample sequenced in a study of cytomegalovirus exposure and HLA in healthy donors. Researchers ran the PCR with 60 Vbeta and 13 Jbeta primers. Using immunoSEQ multiplex PCR, the repertoire was profiled, and TCRdb retains in-frame clones only, with some absent. The sample lists approximately 150,000 clones, 82% occurring once. The sample consisted of PBMCs. The receptors here all came from a man aged 18 to 29 in good health and CMV-seropositive.

The CDR3 coding sequence is TGTGCCAGCAACAGGGGACAGTCCTACGGGGAAAAACTGTTTTTT. This translates into CASNRGQSYGEKLFF. The V call is TRBV6-5, the J call TRBJ1-4; 7 positions agree with TRBD1. V lost 7 bases to trimming and J lost 8 bases; unmatched junction nucleotides: 13. This CDR3 is built from 15 residues. CDR1 and CDR2 (germline): MNHEY, SVGAGI.

The V gene is TRBV4-1, the J gene TRBJ2-6; 8 nucleotides match TRBD1. V lost 1 base and J lost 0; bases outside the gene matches: 2. CDR3 length equals 17 residues. In germline, CDR1 is MGHRA, CDR2 YSYEKL. CDR3 nucleotide sequence: TGCGCCAGCAGCCAAGGGACAGGGCGCTCTGGGGCCAACGTCCTGACTTTC. This codes for CASSQGTGRSGANVLTF.

V gene TRBV5-1 combines with J gene TRBJ1-1; D may be TRBD1 (5 bases). Germline V CDR1 and CDR2: SGHRS, YFSETQ. The CDR3 is 14 residues long. The germline V and J ends were trimmed by 0 bases and 5 bases, with 11 bases remaining between them. As DNA, the CDR3 is TGCGCCAGCAGCTTGGGCTGGGGGGGGACTGAAGCTTTCTTT. Protein product: CASSLGWGGTEAFF.

V usage is TRBV9 and J usage is TRBJ1-1; no reliable D call. Germline V gives CDR1 SGDLS, CDR2 YYNGEE. Between the trimmed V and J ends, which lost 0 bases and 0 bases, there was a span of 15 bases. The CDR3 is 17 amino acids. CDR3 loop: CASSVGRMVRMNTEAFF. CDR3 in DNA: TGTGCCAGCAGCGTAGGGAGAATGGTCCGCATGAACACTGAAGCTTTCTTT.

This clone occurred a few times. An end of the junction does not agree with germline; a read error may underlie this. The rearrangement links TRBV28 to TRBJ1-2; possible D gene TRBD1, 5 bases. The CDR3 contains 15 residues. The germline V gene encodes CDR1 MDHEN and CDR2 SYDVKM. CDR3 DNA: TGTGCCAGCAGTTTAAGGGCGGGGGACCGGACTGGCTACCCCTTC. This codes for CASSLRAGDRTGYPF.

This chain connects TRBV2 to TRBJ1-5; 7 nucleotides agree with TRBD1. Germline CDR1 and CDR2: SNHLY and FYNNEI. Trimming cost V 4 bases and J 2 bases; bases outside gene matches: 2. The CDR3 covers 14 residues. The CDR3 region is CASSATGGNQPQHF. CDR3 in DNA: TGTGCCAGCAGTGCTACAGGGGGCAATCAGCCCCAGCATTTT.

The chain is built from TRBV11-2 and TRBJ2-5, with 11 nucleotides matching TRBD2. The junction had 5 bases not matched to a gene; V was cut back by 4 bases and J by 1 base. Germline CDR1 and CDR2: SGHAT and FQNNGV. The CDR3 is made up of 16 amino acids. CDR3 region: CASSSMLAGGQETQYF. In DNA form, the CDR3 reads TGTGCCAGCAGCTCAATGCTAGCGGGGGGCCAAGAGACCCAGTACTTC.

Turning to this clone: Other DNA sequences in this sample translate to the same CDR3. The chain couples TRBV28 to TRBJ2-2; D is uncertain. The CDR3 spans 13 residues. V was clipped by 3 bases and J by 1 base, with 3 bases between them. Germline lookup yields CDR1 MDHEN and CDR2 SYDVKM. The CDR3 region has the DNA TGTGCCAGCAGTTTTAGGAACACCGGGGAGCTGTTTTTT. It yields the protein CASSFRNTGELFF.